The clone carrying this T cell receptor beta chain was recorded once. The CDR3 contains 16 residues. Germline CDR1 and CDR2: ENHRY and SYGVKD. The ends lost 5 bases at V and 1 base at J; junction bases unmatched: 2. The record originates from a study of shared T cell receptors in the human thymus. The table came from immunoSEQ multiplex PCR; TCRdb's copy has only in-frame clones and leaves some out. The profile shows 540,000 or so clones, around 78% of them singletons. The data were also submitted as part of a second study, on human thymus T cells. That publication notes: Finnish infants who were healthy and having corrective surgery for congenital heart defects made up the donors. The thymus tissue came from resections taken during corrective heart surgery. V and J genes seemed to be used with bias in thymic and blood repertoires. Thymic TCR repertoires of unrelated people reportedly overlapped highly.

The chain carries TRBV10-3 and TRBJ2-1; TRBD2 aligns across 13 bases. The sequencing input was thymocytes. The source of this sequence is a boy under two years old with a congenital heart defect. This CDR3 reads CAISWTSGSSYNEQFF. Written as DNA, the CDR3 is TGTGCCATCAGTTGGACTAGCGGGAGTTCCTACAATGAGCAGTTCTTC.